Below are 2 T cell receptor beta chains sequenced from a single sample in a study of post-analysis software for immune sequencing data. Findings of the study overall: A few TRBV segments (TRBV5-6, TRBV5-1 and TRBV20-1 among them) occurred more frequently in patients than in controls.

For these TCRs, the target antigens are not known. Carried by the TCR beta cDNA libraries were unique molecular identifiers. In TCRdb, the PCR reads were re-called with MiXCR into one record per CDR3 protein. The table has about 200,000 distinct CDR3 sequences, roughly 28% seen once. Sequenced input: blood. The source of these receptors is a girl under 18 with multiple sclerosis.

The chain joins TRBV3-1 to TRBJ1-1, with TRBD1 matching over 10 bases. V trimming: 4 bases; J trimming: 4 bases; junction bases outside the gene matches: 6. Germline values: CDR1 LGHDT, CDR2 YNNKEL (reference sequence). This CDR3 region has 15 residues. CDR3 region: CASSPQDRGATEAFF. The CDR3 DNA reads TGTGCCAGCAGCCCTCAGGACAGGGGGGCCACTGAAGCTTTCTTT.

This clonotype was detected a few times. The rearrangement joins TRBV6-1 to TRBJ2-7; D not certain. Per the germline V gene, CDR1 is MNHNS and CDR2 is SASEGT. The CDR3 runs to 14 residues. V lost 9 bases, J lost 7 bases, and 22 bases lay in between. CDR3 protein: CASFDRPVTTEQYF. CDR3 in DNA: TGTGCCAGTTTCGACCGACCTGTTACGACGGAGCAGTACTTC.